This T cell receptor beta chain was profiled in a study of response to subunit inactivated influenza vaccine. TCRdb analysed the RT-PCR reads with MiXCR anew, one entry per CDR3 protein. Among under 200,000 distinct CDR3 sequences listed, 9.5% to 15% were seen once. The CDR3 extends over 16 amino acids. With V trimmed by 5 bases and J by 6 bases, 5 bases remained unmatched. Germline loops: CDR1 PRHDT, CDR2 FYEKMQ (reference sequence). The same data also went into a second study, on T cells expressing NK-cell markers. That study adds: For TCR beta, cDNA was produced by 5'RACE template switching with UMIs.

The sequenced sample was CD8+ T cells sorted from PBMCs, obtained about 12 days after vaccination. The receptor comes from a man between 45 and 60 years old who received an inactivated influenza vaccine. V gene TRBV13 combines with J gene TRBJ2-1; the match to TRBD2 covers 15 bases. CDR3 sequence (DNA): TGTGCCAGCAGCCGTCGGACTAGCGGGAGGGCCAATGAGCAGTTCTTC. It encodes CASSRRTSGRANEQFF. The complete variable domain, with remaining parts taken from reference TRBV13 and TRBJ2-1, reads AAGVIQSPRHLIKEKRETATLKCYPIPRHDTVYWYQQGPGQDPQFLISFYEKMQSDKGSIPDRFSAQQFSDYHSELNMSSLELGDSALYFCASSRRTSGRANEQFFGPGTRLTVL.